Listed here are 28 T cell receptor beta chains from one sample, sequenced in a study of T cell responses to AZD1222 COVID-19 vaccine. Repertoires were generated with immunoSEQ multiplex PCR, while TCRdb's copy carries only in-frame clones and drops some. The repertoire consists of approximately 150,000 clones, with just under 90% occurring once and the leading ten covering about 4.1%. Sequencing was performed on peripheral blood, taken 28 days after the second dose of the MenACWY control vaccine. These receptors were obtained from an adult who received the MenACWY meningococcal vaccine as a control.

V gene TRBV18 combines with J gene TRBJ1-4; maybe TRBD1 (6 bases). V lost 2 bases and J lost 4, with 14 bases in between. Germline values: CDR1 KGHSH, CDR2 LQKENI. The length of the CDR3 is 16 residues. CDR3 residues: CASSPITGRGNEKLFF. The CDR3 nucleotides are TGTGCCAGCTCACCAATCACAGGGAGGGGTAATGAAAAACTGTTTTTT.

V gene TRBV15 combines with J gene TRBJ1-5; D perhaps matches TRBD1 (6 bases). The CDR3 has 17 amino acids. In germline, CDR1 is LNHNV, CDR2 YYDKDF (reference sequence). V lost 0 bases and J 4 bases, leaving 16 bases between the germline ends. DNA for the CDR3: TGTGCCACCAGCAGAGAGGTGGACAGTTACCCTAATCAGCCCCAGCATTTT. Amino acid sequence: CATSREVDSYPNQPQHF.

The chain recombines TRBV7-9 with TRBJ2-1, with 7 bases fitting TRBD1. The CDR3 sequence is 15 residues long. The germline gives CDR1 SEHNR, CDR2 FQNEAQ (reference sequence). V dropped 2 bases and J dropped 2; count of bases not matched to a gene: 3. In DNA form, the CDR3 reads TGTGCCAGCAGCTTAAGAGGGACAGCCTACAATGAGCAGTTCTTC. This translates into CASSLRGTAYNEQFF.

The V call is TRBV7-9, the J call TRBJ2-6; 13 bases are shared with TRBD2. Losses at the gene ends were 5 bases for V and 2 bases for J; bases not matched to a gene: 9. This CDR3 contains 19 residues. Germline CDR1 SEHNR, CDR2 FQNEAQ (reference sequence). CDR3 region: CASSNPLGLAGPGANVLTF. The CDR3, as DNA: TGTGCCAGCAGCAACCCCCTGGGACTAGCGGGGCCTGGGGCCAACGTCCTGACTTTC.

This CDR3 is CASSVSTGTHINYGYTF. In nucleotides, the CDR3 is TGTGCCAGTAGTGTGTCAACCGGGACACACATTAACTATGGCTACACCTTC. The rearrangement links TRBV19 to TRBJ1-2; perhaps TRBD1 as D (6 bases). Deletions cut 5 bases from V and 1 base from J, with 20 bases between. Germline values: CDR1 LNHDA, CDR2 SQIVND (reference sequence). CDR3 size: 17 residues.

The J gene is TRBJ1-5, the V gene TRBV19; 7 bases are shared with TRBD1. CDR1 and CDR2 from the germline V gene are LNHDA and SQIVND (reference sequence). This CDR3 spans 16 amino acids. J was trimmed by 8 bases and V by 3 bases; bases with no gene match: 13. CDR3 DNA: TGTGCCAGTAGTATTTTCGCCCTGACAGGGAAGGAGCCCCAGCATTTT. Its protein product is CASSIFALTGKEPQHF.

The V call is TRBV28, the J call TRBJ1-4, with TRBD1 matching 8 bases. V lost 6 bases to trimming and J lost 7 bases; unmatched junction nucleotides: 7. From germline, CDR1 is MDHEN and CDR2 SYDVKM. This CDR3 is built from 14 residues. The CDR3 loop is CASRPTGAAEKLFF. The DNA of the CDR3 is TGTGCCAGCAGACCGACAGGGGCGGCTGAAAAACTGTTTTTT.

J is TRBJ1-2 and V is TRBV5-5; TRBD1 aligns across 8 bases. Germline CDR1 reads SGHKS; CDR2 reads YYEKEE (reference sequence). The CDR3 is 17 residues long. Trimming cost V 4 bases and J 0 bases; bases outside gene matches: 11. This chain's CDR3 is CASSATGTGQSNYGYTF. CDR3 coding DNA: TGTGCCAGCAGCGCAACCGGGACAGGTCAATCTAACTATGGCTACACCTTC.

This chain connects TRBV10-3 to TRBJ2-1, with D possibly being TRBD1 (7 bases). In germline, CDR1 is ENHRY, CDR2 SYGVKD. Trimming took 7 bases from V and 8 from J, leaving 12 bases between them. The CDR3 totals 12 residues. CDR3 sequence: CAITQGGDEQFF. CDR3 coding DNA: TGTGCCATCACTCAGGGGGGAGATGAGCAGTTCTTC.

J is TRBJ2-1 and V is TRBV9, with a weak D call TRBD2 (6 bases). The V end lost 4 bases, the J end lost 3 bases, and 17 bases lay between the germline ends. CDR1 is SGDLS, CDR2 YYNGEE, per germline. The CDR3 has 16 amino acids. The CDR3 DNA reads TGTGCCAGCAGCCCTTCTCCGGGACTCCACTACAATGAGCAGTTCTTC. Translated, it gives CASSPSPGLHYNEQFF. Combining the CDR3 with reference TRBV9 and TRBJ2-1 gives the whole variable domain DSGVTQTPKHLITATGQRVTLRCSPRSGDLSVYWYQQSLDQGLQFLIQYYNGEERAKGNILERFSAQQFPDLHSELNLSSLELGDSALYFCASSPSPGLHYNEQFFGPGTRLTVL.

V is TRBV11-3 and J is TRBJ2-1; D ambiguous. The CDR3 is 16 residues long. The V gene's germline CDR1 is SGHNT and CDR2 YENEEA. Deletions cut 4 bases from V and 7 bases from J, with 20 bases between. CDR3 in amino acids: CASSSTTGQPTNEQFF. CDR3 nucleotides: TGTGCCAGCAGCTCTACCACCGGGCAGCCGACAAATGAGCAGTTCTTC.

V usage is TRBV12-3 or TRBV12-4 and J usage is TRBJ2-3; a possible D gene is TRBD2 (5 bases). CDR3 length: 13 residues. V lost 7 bases, J lost 6 bases, and 14 bases lay in between. CDR3 nucleotides: TGTGCCAGCACTAACCGGTTAGCGGATACGCAGTATTTT. Encoded protein: CASTNRLADTQYF.

This clone showed up just once. The gene calls are TRBV28 and TRBJ1-1; D is possibly TRBD1 (5 bases). Germline lookup yields CDR1 MDHEN and CDR2 SYDVKM. This CDR3 spans 15 amino acids. V was trimmed by 7 bases and J by 1 base, leaving 16 bases between them. Written as DNA, the CDR3 is TGTGCCAGCATGACAGACTACTTTGGGAACACTGAAGCTTTCTTT. Translating gives CASMTDYFGNTEAFF. Full variable domain (remainder filled in from reference TRBV28 and TRBJ1-1): DVKVTQSSRYLVKRTGEKVFLECVQDMDHENMFWYRQDPGLGLRLIYFSYDVKMKEKGDIPEGYSVSREKKERFSLILESASTNQTSMYLCASMTDYFGNTEAFFGQGTRLTVV.

The gene calls are TRBV6-2 or TRBV6-3 and TRBJ1-1; the match to TRBD1 covers 10 bases. This CDR3 comprises 17 residues. Germline V gives CDR1 MNHEY, CDR2 SVGEGT. The V and J ends lost 5 bases and 0 bases, in that order; junction bases with no gene match: 9. DNA for the CDR3: TGTGCCAGCAGTGGGGGACAGGGGAATGTGGTGAACACTGAAGCTTTCTTT. Protein sequence: CASSGGQGNVVNTEAFF.

The rearrangement links TRBV7-2 to TRBJ1-6; the D is unclear. The CDR3 has 14 amino acids. The V and J ends lost 1 base and 9 bases respectively, with 10 bases between them. Germline values: CDR1 SGHTA, CDR2 FQGNSA. Written as DNA, the CDR3 is TGTGCCAGCAGCTTAGGGGTGGTCCCTTCACCCCTCCACTTT. Translation: CASSLGVVPSPLHF.

The gene calls are TRBV27 and TRBJ1-2; a possible D gene is TRBD1 (5 bases). V lost 5 bases and J lost 8, with 12 bases in between. Per the germline V gene, CDR1 is MNHEY and CDR2 is SMNVEV (reference sequence). The CDR3 has 12 residues. CDR3 coding DNA: TGTGCCAGCAGTCCCCCGGAGGGGGGCTACACCTTC. Translated: CASSPPEGGYTF.

The chain combines TRBV7-2 with TRBJ1-3; D not resolved. With 10 bases removed from V and 0 bases from J, the gap between germline ends came to 13 bases. Germline CDR1 reads SGHTA; CDR2 reads FQGNSA. The CDR3 has 14 amino acids. The CDR3 here is CATTLDSSGNTIYF. CDR3 bases: TGTGCCACCACCCTAGATTCCTCTGGAAACACCATATATTTT.

The sample holds a few counts of this clone. CDR3 sequence: CASSFDRGHEQYF. The CDR3 DNA sequence: TGCGCCAGCAGCTTCGACAGGGGCCACGAGCAGTACTTC. The chain combines TRBV5-1 with TRBJ2-7; 8 nucleotides line up with TRBD1. This CDR3 has 13 residues. Per the germline V gene, CDR1 is SGHRS and CDR2 is YFSETQ. J was trimmed by 5 bases and V by 2 bases; bases with no gene match: 3.

Here the CDR3 reads CASSFRRGTNNEQFF. The CDR3 DNA is TGTGCCAGCAGTTTTCGGCGGGGAACCAACAATGAGCAGTTCTTC. The chain couples TRBV27 to TRBJ2-1; possibly TRBD2 for D (6 bases). The CDR3 contains 15 residues. Trimming took off 3 bases at V and 5 bases at J, with 14 bases between the two ends. In germline, CDR1 is MNHEY, CDR2 SMNVEV (reference sequence).

The V and J genes are TRBV28 and TRBJ2-5, with 11 bases matching TRBD2. Germline V lookup: CDR1 MDHEN, CDR2 SYDVKM. V dropped 5 bases and J dropped 5; count of bases not matched to a gene: 13. The CDR3 is 17 amino acids. The CDR3 sequence: CASSPTRQLAGGETQYF. The CDR3 coding sequence is TGTGCCAGCAGTCCAACCCGACAGTTAGCGGGAGGGGAGACCCAGTACTTC.

The rearrangement uses TRBV14 and TRBJ1-2; 7 nucleotides agree with TRBD1. CDR3 size: 13 residues. The junction had 7 bases not matched to a gene; V was cut back by 5 bases and J by 7 bases. CDR1 is SGHDN, CDR2 FVKESK, per germline. CDR3 region: CASSSNRGSGYTF. CDR3 nucleotides: TGTGCCAGCAGCTCCAACAGGGGCTCTGGCTACACCTTC.

This clone came up once. The chain joins TRBV4-2 to TRBJ2-1, with a possible D match to TRBD2 (5 bases). CDR3 length equals 16 residues. The germline V gene encodes CDR1 LGHNA and CDR2 YNFKEQ. The V gene lost 1 base and the J gene lost 3 bases, with 13 bases spanning the gap. CDR3 in amino acids: CASSQGGALGYNEQFF. CDR3 nucleotide sequence: TGTGCCAGCAGCCAAGGGGGAGCGTTGGGCTACAATGAGCAGTTCTTC.

The chain employs TRBV10-3 and TRBJ2-2, with a possible D match to TRBD1 (5 bases). The CDR3 is 17 amino acids. Germline lookup yields CDR1 ENHRY and CDR2 SYGVKD. The V end was cut by 2 bases, the J end by 0 bases, with 13 bases between. The CDR3 DNA reads TGTGCCATCAGTGAGCCGAGTGGGGCCGCGAACACCGGGGAGCTGTTTTTT. It specifies CAISEPSGAANTGELFF.

This chain uses TRBV5-8 with TRBJ1-1; D ambiguous. The CDR3 covers 12 residues. CDR1 is SGHTS, CDR2 YDEGEE, per germline. Trimming took off 1 base at V and 6 bases at J, with 7 bases between the two ends. The CDR3 loop is CASSLRPPEAFF. Here the CDR3 DNA reads TGTGCCAGCAGCTTGCGCCCTCCTGAAGCTTTCTTT.

V is TRBV30 and J is TRBJ1-4, with a possible D match to TRBD1 (5 bases). The CDR3 runs to 15 residues. Trimming removed 3 bases at V and 8 bases at J, with 19 bases between. From germline, CDR1 is GTSNPN and CDR2 SVGIG (reference sequence). The CDR3 region is CAWRYTGTRWEKLFF. The CDR3 DNA is TGTGCCTGGAGGTATACCGGGACCCGATGGGAAAAACTGTTTTTT.

The J gene is TRBJ1-1, the V gene TRBV25-1; 7 bases line up with TRBD1. CDR1 is MGHDK, CDR2 SYGVNS, per germline. V shed 4 bases, J shed 4 bases, and the junction held 6 bases outside the gene matches. The CDR3 covers 14 residues. The CDR3 is CASSVTGATTEAFF. CDR3 bases: TGTGCCAGCAGTGTAACAGGGGCGACCACTGAAGCTTTCTTT.

In the case of this clone: A read error may account for a junction end that differs from germline. The chain employs TRBV11-2 and TRBJ2-7, with D uncertain. Germline V gene lookup returns CDR1 SGHAT and CDR2 FQNNGV. The CDR3 is made up of 13 amino acids. This CDR3 is CASSLVSSHEQYF. The DNA for the CDR3 is TGTGCCAGCAGCTTAGTTAGCTCCCACGAGCAGTACTTC.

Worth noting for this clone: The junction departs from germline at one end; a sequencing error may be responsible. The CDR3 DNA follows: TGTGCCAGCTCGCCACGGGCTGGTGCGGACACTGAAGCTTTCTTT. It is translated as CASSPRAGADTEAFF. This chain joins TRBV18 and TRBJ1-1, with unresolved D. The CDR3 runs to 15 residues. Germline CDR1 KGHSH, CDR2 LQKENI.